Listed below are T cell receptor beta chains from one sample, sequenced in a study of radiotherapy plus CTLA-4 blockade in lung cancer. Libraries were prepared by immunoSEQ multiplex PCR; TCRdb keeps only in-frame clonotypes and omits some of them. The data contain approximately 100,000 clones, more than 75% of them singletons. The sample in question was peripheral blood, obtained from a patient treated with radiotherapy plus ipilimumab. The receptors stem from a human donor with non-small cell lung cancer that progressed on radiotherapy plus ipilimumab. Some clones in this sample may be carry-over from other donors' samples. The CDR3 runs from the conserved cysteine through the conserved F or W. Fields, in order: V gene, clone size, D gene, J gene, CDR3 DNA, CDR3 protein. D genes are given only for firm matches. Only part of the rows carry a size: once, few, many, or a class if the clone is expanded.

TRBV5-4	.	TRBD1	TRBJ2-1	TGTGCCAGCAGCTTCCAAGTGGGACAGGGCTTCAATGAGCAGTTCTTC	CASSFQVGQGFNEQFF
TRBV7-9	.	.	TRBJ2-5	TGTGCCAGCAGCCCACACCAAGAGACCCAGTACTTC	CASSPHQETQYF
TRBV9	.	TRBD1	TRBJ2-5	TGTGCCAGCAGTGCCCAAGGGACAGGTGGGGAGACCCAGTACTTC	CASSAQGTGGETQYF
TRBV9	.	.	TRBJ2-2	TGTGCCAGCAGCCCTCGACAGGATTACACCGGGGAGCTGTTTTTT	CASSPRQDYTGELFF
TRBV7-9	.	TRBD1	TRBJ2-2	TGTGCCAGCAGCCCAGGGACAGGCGGGTACACCGGGGAGCTGTTTTTT	CASSPGTGGYTGELFF
TRBV5-1	.	TRBD1	TRBJ1-3	TGCGCCAGCAGCTCTGGACAGGTCTCTGGAAACACCATATATTTT	CASSSGQVSGNTIYF
TRBV5-8	.	TRBD1	TRBJ1-6	TGTGCCAGCAGCCCCAACAGGGGAAGGGGGAATTCACCCCTCCACTTT	CASSPNRGRGNSPLHF
TRBV7-9	.	.	TRBJ1-1	TGTGCCAGCAGCTTACAGGGGACTAACACTGAAGCTTTCTTT	CASSLQGTNTEAFF
TRBV7-9	.	TRBD1	TRBJ2-3	TGTGCCAGCAGCTTGGGACAGGGTCGGACCACAGATACGCAGTATTTT	CASSLGQGRTTDTQYF
TRBV5-1	.	.	TRBJ1-4	TGCGCCAGCAGCTTCTTCGGATTTAATGAAAAACTGTTTTTT	CASSFFGFNEKLFF
TRBV6-5	once	.	TRBJ1-5	TGTGCCAGCAGACGACAGGAAAATCAGCCCCAGCATTTT	CASRRQENQPQHF
TRBV18	.	TRBD1	TRBJ1-2	TGTGCCAGCTCACCACCCCCTCCTACAGGGGGCTATGGCTACACCTTC	CASSPPPPTGGYGYTF
TRBV7-3	.	.	TRBJ1-1	TGTGCCAGCAGCTTAGACCTAATGAACACTGAAGCTTTCTTT	CASSLDLMNTEAFF
TRBV7-3	.	.	TRBJ1-2	TGTGCCAGCAGCGCTCTACAGAGTAACTATGGCTACACCTTC	CASSALQSNYGYTF
TRBV4-3	few	TRBD2	TRBJ2-6	TGCGCCAGCAGCCAAGAAGCGGGGGGTGGGGCCAACGTCCTGACTTTC	CASSQEAGGGANVLTF
TRBV9	.	TRBD1	TRBJ1-1	TGTGCCAGCAGCGTTCCCGGGACAGGGAACACTGAAGCTTTCTTT	CASSVPGTGNTEAFF
TRBV5-6	.	.	TRBJ2-4	TGTGCCAGCAGCTTGTGGTCGTCCCCATCCAAAAACATTCAGTACTTC	CASSLWSSPSKNIQYF
TRBV5-1	once	.	TRBJ1-5	TGCGCCAGCAGCCCCGACAGGAACAATCAGCCCCAGCATTTT	CASSPDRNNQPQHF
TRBV19	.	.	TRBJ1-2	TGTGCCAGTAGTATTCCGCCGTCGAATGGCTACACCTTC	CASSIPPSNGYTF
TRBV28	.	.	TRBJ1-2	TGTGCCAGCAGTGCCCCAGGGGCGCAGAATCCCTTC	CASSAPGAQNPF
TRBV7-8	.	.	TRBJ2-7	TGTGCCAGCAGCTCACAAAAGGATACCTACGAGCAGTACTTC	CASSSQKDTYEQYF
TRBV10-3	.	.	TRBJ1-5	TGTGCCATCAGTGAGGGGATCAATCAGCCCCAGCATTTT	CAISEGINQPQHF
TRBV5-5	.	.	TRBJ2-2	TGTGCCAGCAGCTTGCAAGCGGCGAACACCGGGGAGCTGTTTTTT	CASSLQAANTGELFF
TRBV7-6	.	.	TRBJ1-2	TGTGCCAGCAGCTTAGCCGCGGGGAGCGACTATGGCTACACCTTC	CASSLAAGSDYGYTF
TRBV7-8	.	TRBD2	TRBJ2-7	TGTGCCAGCAGCGTTGCAGCGGGGGGGCCCTACGAGCAGTACTTC	CASSVAAGGPYEQYF
TRBV6-5	few	TRBD1	TRBJ1-6	TGTGCCAGCAGCGAAAACAGGGGGCGGTCACCCCTCCACTTT	CASSENRGRSPLHF
TRBV7-2	.	.	TRBJ1-5	TGTGCCAGCAGCTTAGGAGGAACTAGCAATCAGCCCCAGCATTTT	CASSLGGTSNQPQHF
TRBV6-1	.	.	TRBJ1-2	TGTGCCAGCAGTGAGGTGGTGGGAAACAACTATGGCTACACCTTC	CASSEVVGNNYGYTF
TRBV5-8	.	TRBD1	TRBJ1-6	TGTGCCAGCAGCAGCAGGCAGGGGGCGTTCGAGTCACCCCTCCACTTT	CASSSRQGAFESPLHF
TRBV6-1	.	TRBD1	TRBJ2-7	TGTGCCAGCAGTAACAGGGGGTCCTACGAGCAGTACTTC	CASSNRGSYEQYF
TRBV19	.	.	TRBJ1-1	TGTGCCAGTAGTCGGGGGCCGAGCACTGAAGCTTTCTTT	CASSRGPSTEAFF
TRBV2	few	TRBD1	TRBJ1-2	TGTGCCAGCACTACTGGGACAGGGTTCTTAGGCTACACCTTC	CASTTGTGFLGYTF
TRBV30	few	.	TRBJ1-3	TGTGCCTGGAGTGTACGAGGGATGATTGGAAACACCATATATTTT	CAWSVRGMIGNTIYF
TRBV18	.	TRBD1	TRBJ1-5	TGTGCCAGCTCCTCGACAGGGCCCGATAGCAATCAGCCCCAGCATTTT	CASSSTGPDSNQPQHF
TRBV4-2	.	.	TRBJ1-4	TGTGCCAGCAGCCAAGGGAATCGGATCACTAATGAAAAACTGTTTTTT	CASSQGNRITNEKLFF
TRBV5-1	.	TRBD1	TRBJ2-1	TGCGCCAGCAGCACACGAAGGGGGCTCATCAATGAGCAGTTCTTC	CASSTRRGLINEQFF
TRBV20-1	.	.	TRBJ2-5	TGCAGTGCTAGGGGGGAGACCCAGTACTTC	CSARGETQYF
TRBV5-8	once	.	TRBJ1-5	TGTGCCAGCAGCGCCTACAATCAGCCCCAGCATTTT	CASSAYNQPQHF
TRBV6-5	.	TRBD1	TRBJ1-6	TGTGCCAGCAGCGCCGGGACAGGGGTGTCACCCCTCCACTTT	CASSAGTGVSPLHF
TRBV5-1	few	.	TRBJ2-1	TGCGCCAGCAGCATCACACAGGGAGACCAGTTCTTC	CASSITQGDQFF
TRBV6-1	few	.	TRBJ2-7	TGTGCCAGCAGTGGGTTCCGGGTCTCCCTGGGCGAGCAGTACTTC	CASSGFRVSLGEQYF
TRBV10-3	few	TRBD1	TRBJ1-3	TGTGCCATCAGTACAGGGGGATTTGGAAACACCATATATTTT	CAISTGGFGNTIYF
TRBV5-1	.	.	TRBJ2-3	TGCGCCAGCAGCTTGGGGATAACCTACACAGATACGCAGTATTTT	CASSLGITYTDTQYF
TRBV7-2	once	TRBD2	TRBJ2-1	TGTGCCAGCAGCCTGACTAGCGGACCCTACAATGAGCAGTTCTTC	CASSLTSGPYNEQFF
TRBV6-1	.	.	TRBJ1-1	TGTGCCAGCAGTGATCTGGGTAACCCTTCGAACACTGAAGCTTTCTTT	CASSDLGNPSNTEAFF
TRBV18	.	.	TRBJ1-2	TGTGCCAGCTCTCCTCCCGTCAGGGAGCTTGGCTACACCTTC	CASSPPVRELGYTF
TRBV6-5	.	.	TRBJ2-7	TGTGCCAGCAGTTACCGCCCAGCCGGGAGCTACTACGAGCAGTACTTC	CASSYRPAGSYYEQYF
TRBV18	.	.	TRBJ2-5	TGTGCCAGCTCACCACGCCGGGCTGAAGAGACCCAGTACTTC	CASSPRRAEETQYF
TRBV19	.	.	TRBJ1-1	TGTGCCAGTAGTTTGGATCCGGGAACTGAAGCTTTCTTT	CASSLDPGTEAFF
TRBV11-2	.	TRBD1	TRBJ1-6	TGTGCCAGCAGCTTAGGACAGGGGTATAGGGCACCCCTCCACTTT	CASSLGQGYRAPLHF
TRBV11-2	.	.	TRBJ2-7	TGTGCCAGCAGCGGGGGACCGTCCTACGAGCAGTACTTC	CASSGGPSYEQYF
TRBV11-1	.	TRBD1	TRBJ1-6	TGTGCCAGCAGCTCCGGGACAGGGCAAAACTTACCCCTCCACTTT	CASSSGTGQNLPLHF
TRBV5-6	.	.	TRBJ2-3	TGTGCCAGCAGCTTCGGGACCTCAGATACGCAGTATTTT	CASSFGTSDTQYF
TRBV7-2	.	.	TRBJ2-2	TGTGCCAGCAGACTTCAGGGGACCTACACCGGGGAGCTGTTTTTT	CASRLQGTYTGELFF
TRBV18	.	.	TRBJ2-5	TGTGCCAGCTCAAACAGCGCCCGTGGGGGAGAGACCCAGTACTTC	CASSNSARGGETQYF
TRBV30	.	.	TRBJ2-3	TGTGCCTGGAGTGTCTGGGGAAAAGGCGGAGATACGCAGTATTTT	CAWSVWGKGGDTQYF
TRBV19	.	.	TRBJ1-1	TGTGCCAGTAGTAAGAACGGGGGAAGGGCTGAAGCTTTCTTT	CASSKNGGRAEAFF